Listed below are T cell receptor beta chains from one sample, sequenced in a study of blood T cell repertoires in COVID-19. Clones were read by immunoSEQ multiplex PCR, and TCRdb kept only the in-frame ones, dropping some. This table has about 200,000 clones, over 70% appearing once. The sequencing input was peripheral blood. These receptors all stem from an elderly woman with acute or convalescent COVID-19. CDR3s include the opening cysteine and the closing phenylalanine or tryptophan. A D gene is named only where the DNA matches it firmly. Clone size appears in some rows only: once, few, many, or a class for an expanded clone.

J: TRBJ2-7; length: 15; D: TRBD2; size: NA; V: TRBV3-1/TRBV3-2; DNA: TGTGCCAGCAGCCAGGGGGGACTAGCGGGCGGCGAGCAGTACTTC; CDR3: CASSQGGLAGGEQYF
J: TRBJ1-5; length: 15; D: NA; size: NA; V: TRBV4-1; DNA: TGCGCCAGCAGCCAAGAGGAGTCCCGGGGTCAGCCCCAGCATTTT; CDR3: CASSQEESRGQPQHF
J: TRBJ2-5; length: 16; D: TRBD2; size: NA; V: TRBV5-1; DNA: TGCGCCAGCAGCTTGGCGCCTAGCGGGAGTCAGGAGACCCAGTACTTC; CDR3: CASSLAPSGSQETQYF
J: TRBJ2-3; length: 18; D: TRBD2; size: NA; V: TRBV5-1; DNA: TGCGCCAGCAGCTTGGAAGGGACTAGCGGGAGCAGAGTAGGTACGCAGTATTTT; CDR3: CASSLEGTSGSRVGTQYF
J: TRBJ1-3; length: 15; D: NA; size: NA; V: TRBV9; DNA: TGTGCCAGCAGCGTGATACAGGGTCCCGGAAACACCATATATTTT; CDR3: CASSVIQGPGNTIYF
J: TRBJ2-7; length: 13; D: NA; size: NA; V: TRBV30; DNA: TGTGCCTGGGGGGGCAGGCCCACCTACGAGCAGTACTTC; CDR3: CAWGGRPTYEQYF
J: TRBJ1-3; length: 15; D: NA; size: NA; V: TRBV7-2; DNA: TGTGCCAGCAGCTTAGAGACAGGCTCTGGAAACACCATATATTTT; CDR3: CASSLETGSGNTIYF
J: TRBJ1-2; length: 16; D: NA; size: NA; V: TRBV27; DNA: TGTGCCAGCAGGGATCCTCTGGCAGGGGATAACTATGGCTACACCTTC; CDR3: CASRDPLAGDNYGYTF
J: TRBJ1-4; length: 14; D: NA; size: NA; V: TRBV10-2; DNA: TGCGCCAGCCAGGAAGGGGCCGGAAATGAAAAACTGTTTTTT; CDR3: CASQEGAGNEKLFF
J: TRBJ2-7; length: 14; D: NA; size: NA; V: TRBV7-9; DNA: TGTGCCAGCAGCTCTCGACGGGAAAACTACGAGCAGTACTTC; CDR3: CASSSRRENYEQYF
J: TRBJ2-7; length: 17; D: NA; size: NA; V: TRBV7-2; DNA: TGTGCCAGCAGCTTAACAAATAGCGGCCCGTTCTCCTACGAGCAGTACTTC; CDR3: CASSLTNSGPFSYEQYF
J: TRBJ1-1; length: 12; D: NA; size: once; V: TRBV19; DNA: TGTGCCAGGCCGGGGGGTACCACTGAAGCTTTCTTT; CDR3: CARPGGTTEAFF
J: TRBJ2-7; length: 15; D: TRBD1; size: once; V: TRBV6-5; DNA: TGTGCCAGCAGCCGACAGGGAATGGTTGGGGTCGAGCAGTACTTC; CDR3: CASSRQGMVGVEQYF
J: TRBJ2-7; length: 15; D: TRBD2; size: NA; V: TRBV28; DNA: TGTGCCAGCAGTTTATCGGTAGCGGGCTCCTACGAGCAGTACTTC; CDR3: CASSLSVAGSYEQYF
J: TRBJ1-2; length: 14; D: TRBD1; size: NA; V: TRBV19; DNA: TGTGCCAGTACCGAGGGACAGGGGGCCAGGGGCTACACCTTC; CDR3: CASTEGQGARGYTF
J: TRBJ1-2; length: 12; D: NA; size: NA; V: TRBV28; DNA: TGTGCCAGCGGGAGGGGTGGAGGCGGCTACACCTTC; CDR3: CASGRGGGGYTF
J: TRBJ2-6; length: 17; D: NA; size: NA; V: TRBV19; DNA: TGTGCCAGTACCCGGACAGCCTCAGTCTCTGGGGCCAACGTCCTGACTTTC; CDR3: CASTRTASVSGANVLTF
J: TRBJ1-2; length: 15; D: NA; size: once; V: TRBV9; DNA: TGTGCCAGCAGCGTACTGAAGCAGGGGTGGGATGGCTACACCTTC; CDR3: CASSVLKQGWDGYTF
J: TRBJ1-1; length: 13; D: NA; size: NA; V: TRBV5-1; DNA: TGCGCCAGCAGCTTCGAACAGGGTTCCGAAGCTTTCTTT; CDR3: CASSFEQGSEAFF
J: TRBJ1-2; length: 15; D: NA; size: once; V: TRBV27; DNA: TGTGCCAGCAGTTCTCAGACGAGGGGGTACGATGGCTACACCTTC; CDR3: CASSSQTRGYDGYTF
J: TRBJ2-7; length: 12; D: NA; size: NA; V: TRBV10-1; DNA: TGCGCCAGCACCCGCCGGGGAGGCGAGCAGTACTTC; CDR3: CASTRRGGEQYF
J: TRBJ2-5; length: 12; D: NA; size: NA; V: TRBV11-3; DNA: TGTGCCAGCAGCTTAGATAGAGGGACCCAGTACTTC; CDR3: CASSLDRGTQYF
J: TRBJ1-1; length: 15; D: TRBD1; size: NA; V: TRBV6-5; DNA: TGTGCCAGCAGAGGACAGGGGGCTGGGGACACTGAAGCTTTCTTT; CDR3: CASRGQGAGDTEAFF
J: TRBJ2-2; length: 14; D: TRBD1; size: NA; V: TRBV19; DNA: TGTGCCAGTAGTGCAAGGGGGCGGACCGGGGAGCTGTTTTTT; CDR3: CASSARGRTGELFF
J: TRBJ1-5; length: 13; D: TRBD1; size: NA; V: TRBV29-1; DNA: TGCAGCGTTGCCCAGGGGGCTTTTCAGCCCCAGCATTTT; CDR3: CSVAQGAFQPQHF
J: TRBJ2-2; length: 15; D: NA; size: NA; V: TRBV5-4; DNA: TGTGCCAGCAGCTTGGGCGGGGCGAACACCGGGGAGCTGTTTTTT; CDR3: CASSLGGANTGELFF
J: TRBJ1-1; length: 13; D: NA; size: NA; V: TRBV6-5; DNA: TGTGCCAGCAGCCGCGGGGTAGGCACTGAAGCTTTCTTT; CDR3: CASSRGVGTEAFF
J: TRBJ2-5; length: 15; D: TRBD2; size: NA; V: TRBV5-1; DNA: TGCGCCAGCAGCTTGATGCGGGGGGGGGAGGAGACCCAGTACTTC; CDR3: CASSLMRGGEETQYF
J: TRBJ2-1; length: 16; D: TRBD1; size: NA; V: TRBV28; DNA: TGTGCCAGCAAGTCGCCTACAGGGGAAACCTACAATGAGCAGTTCTTC; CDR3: CASKSPTGETYNEQFF
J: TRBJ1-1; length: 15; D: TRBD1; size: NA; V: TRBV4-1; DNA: TGCGCCAGCAGCCGAGGACAGGGCCTGAACACTGAAGCTTTCTTT; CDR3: CASSRGQGLNTEAFF
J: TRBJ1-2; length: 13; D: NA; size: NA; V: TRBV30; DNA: TGTGCCTGGAGTGTACGGGGGGAAGGTGGCTACACCTTC; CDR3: CAWSVRGEGGYTF
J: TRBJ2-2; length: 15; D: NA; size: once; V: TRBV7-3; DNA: TGTGCCAGCAGCTTAACGCCGGGGAACACCGGGGAGCTGTTTTTT; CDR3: CASSLTPGNTGELFF
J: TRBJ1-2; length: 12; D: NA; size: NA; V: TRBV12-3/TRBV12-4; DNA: TGTGCCAGCAGTTCGAGGCTCTTTGGCTACACCTTC; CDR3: CASSSRLFGYTF
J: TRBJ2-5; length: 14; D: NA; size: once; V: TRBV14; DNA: TGTGCCAGCAGCCACGTGAGGGTTCGCGAGACCCAGTACTTC; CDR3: CASSHVRVRETQYF
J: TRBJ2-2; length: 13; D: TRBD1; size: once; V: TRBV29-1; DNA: TGCAGCGTTGGACAGGGAAACACCGGGGAGCTGTTTTTT; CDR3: CSVGQGNTGELFF
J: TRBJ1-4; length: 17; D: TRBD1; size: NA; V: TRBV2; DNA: TGTGCCAGCAGTGTACCCCGACAGGGGGCAAGCGGTGAAAAACTGTTTTTT; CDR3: CASSVPRQGASGEKLFF
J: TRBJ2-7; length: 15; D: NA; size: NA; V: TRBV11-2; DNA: TGTGCCAGCAGCCGGACAGGAGGAGGGGGAAGCGAGCAGTACTTC; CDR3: CASSRTGGGGSEQYF
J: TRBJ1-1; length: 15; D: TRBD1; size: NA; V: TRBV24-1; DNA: TGTGCCACCAGTGAATCGAGACAGGGTTCCACTGAAGCTTTCTTT; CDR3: CATSESRQGSTEAFF
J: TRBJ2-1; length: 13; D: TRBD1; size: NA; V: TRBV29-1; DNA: TGCAGCGTTGAGGGACAGCCCTACAATGAGCAGTTCTTC; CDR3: CSVEGQPYNEQFF
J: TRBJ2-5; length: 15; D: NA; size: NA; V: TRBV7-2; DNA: TGTGCCAGCAGCTTAGCGGCCTTGTACCAAGAGACCCAGTACTTC; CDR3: CASSLAALYQETQYF
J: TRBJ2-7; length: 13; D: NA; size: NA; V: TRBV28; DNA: TGTGCCAGCACTCGCGGGGACAGCTACGAGCAGTACTTC; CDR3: CASTRGDSYEQYF
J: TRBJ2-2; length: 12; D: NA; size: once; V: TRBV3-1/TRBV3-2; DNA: TGTGCCAGCAGCCAAAGAGCTGGGGAGCTGTTTTTT; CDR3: CASSQRAGELFF
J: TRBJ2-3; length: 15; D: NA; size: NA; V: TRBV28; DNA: TGTGCCAGCAGTTTATTAAGCGGGAGCACAGATACGCAGTATTTT; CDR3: CASSLLSGSTDTQYF
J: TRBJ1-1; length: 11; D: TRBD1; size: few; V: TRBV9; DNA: TGTGCCAGCACCCGGGACAGTGAAGCTTTCTTT; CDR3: CASTRDSEAFF
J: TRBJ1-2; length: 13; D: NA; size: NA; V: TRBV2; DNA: TGTGCCAGCAGTGAATATCAGGGTTACGGCTACACCTTC; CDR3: CASSEYQGYGYTF
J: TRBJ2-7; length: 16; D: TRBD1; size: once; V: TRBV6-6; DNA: TGTGCCAGCGGGACAGGGCATCCAACGAGCTCCTACGAGCAGTACTTC; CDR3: CASGTGHPTSSYEQYF
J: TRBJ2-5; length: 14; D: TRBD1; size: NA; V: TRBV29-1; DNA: TGCAGCGTTGATCTCGGACAGGTTGCGAAGACCCAGTACTTC; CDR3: CSVDLGQVAKTQYF
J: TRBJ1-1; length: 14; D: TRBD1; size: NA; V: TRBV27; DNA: TGTGCCAGCAGTTACCGGGACAGGTTGGCTGAAGCTTTCTTT; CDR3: CASSYRDRLAEAFF
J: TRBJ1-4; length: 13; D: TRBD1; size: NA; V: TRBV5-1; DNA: TGCGCCAGCAGCGGGGGACAGGGGGAAAAACTGTTTTTT; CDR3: CASSGGQGEKLFF
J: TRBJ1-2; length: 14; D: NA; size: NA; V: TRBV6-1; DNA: TGTGCCAGCAGTGAAAATCAGGCCCCCTATGGCTACACCTTC; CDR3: CASSENQAPYGYTF
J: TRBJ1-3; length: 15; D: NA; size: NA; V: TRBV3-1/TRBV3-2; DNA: TGTGCCAGCAGCGACGTATGGGCCTCTGGAAACACCATATATTTT; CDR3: CASSDVWASGNTIYF
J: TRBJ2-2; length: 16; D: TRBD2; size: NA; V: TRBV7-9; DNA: TGTGCCGGCGTGAGACTAGCGGCCTCGAACACCGGGGAGCTGTTTTTT; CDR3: CAGVRLAASNTGELFF
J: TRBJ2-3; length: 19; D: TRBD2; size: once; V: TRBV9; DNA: TGTGCCAGCAGCGTCGCTGGGGATTTCGGGAGCGGGGGCCGAGATACGCAGTATTTT; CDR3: CASSVAGDFGSGGRDTQYF
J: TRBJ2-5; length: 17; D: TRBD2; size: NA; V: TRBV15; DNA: TGTGCCACCAGCAGAGGACTAGCGGGGTCTTACCAAGAGACCCAGTACTTC; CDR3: CATSRGLAGSYQETQYF